Included here is one T cell receptor (beta chain) sequence, with context. Only in-frame clones appear in the TCRdb table, and some are missing; sequencing was by immunoSEQ multiplex PCR. This sample has 200,000 or so clones; 84% occur once, and the top ten carry 5.1%. Germline assignment: CDR1 MGHRA and CDR2 YSYEKL. CDR3 size: 15 residues. Deletions cut 1 base from V and 4 bases from J, with 10 bases between. This record belongs to a study of blood T cell repertoires in COVID-19. Across the whole study: Both acute and convalescent COVID-19 samples were obtained from the United States, Italy and Spain. In each case, the material was cDNA or gDNA derived from T cells, B-cell-depleted T cells, or PBMCs.

The clonotype comes from a woman in her 70s with active or convalescent COVID-19. Sequences were obtained from peripheral blood. V and J are TRBV4-1 and TRBJ2-2; a weak D match, TRBD2 (5 bases). This chain's CDR3 is CASSQGELGTGELFF. The CDR3 nucleotides are TGCGCCAGCAGCCAAGGGGAGTTGGGCACCGGGGAGCTGTTTTTT.